The rows below give T cell receptor beta chains drawn from one sample of a study of T cell changes during pregnancy in multiple sclerosis. Clones were read by immunoSEQ multiplex PCR, and TCRdb kept only the in-frame ones, dropping some. In the table there are some 74,000 clones, around 92% of which are singletons. The sample was peripheral blood, taken before pregnancy. These receptors were collected from a female donor with multiple sclerosis, enrolled in a pregnancy study. Each CDR3 is given with its conserved first and last residue. Each record gives: V gene, J gene, D gene, clone size, CDR3 DNA, CDR3 protein. A D gene is named only where the DNA matches it firmly. Clone size is given for some rows only: seen once, a few or many times, or a class if the clone is expanded.

>TRBV7-9|TRBJ2-4|.|.
TGTGCCAGCAGCTTAGTCGCCCTAACGGGAAACATTCAGTACTTC
CASSLVALTGNIQYF
>TRBV16|TRBJ1-1|.|.
TGTGCCAGCAGCGTACGGCCGGGTAGGACTGAAGCTTTCTTT
CASSVRPGRTEAFF
>TRBV6-5|TRBJ1-5|.|.
TGTGCCAGCAGATCTGACAGGAATAGCAATCAGCCCCAGCATTTT
CASRSDRNSNQPQHF
>TRBV7-3|TRBJ2-1|TRBD2|once
TGTGCCAGCAGCCAATTAACCCTTTCGGGGGGGGGAGGCTCCTACAATGAGCAGTTCTTC
CASSQLTLSGGGGSYNEQFF
>TRBV10-3|TRBJ2-3|TRBD2|.
TGTGCCATCAGGCCGGGGCTAGCGGGGAGCACAGATACGCAGTATTTT
CAIRPGLAGSTDTQYF
>TRBV27|TRBJ2-5|.|.
TGTGCCAGCAGTTTAGTGGGACTTCGGGAGACCCAGTACTTC
CASSLVGLRETQYF
>TRBV27|TRBJ2-1|TRBD2|.
TGTGCCAGCAGTTTAGGAGGACTAGCGGACGAAACTGGGGAGTTCTTC
CASSLGGLADETGEFF
>TRBV27|TRBJ1-5|TRBD1|once
TGTGCCAGCAGTTTATCGAGGGGGCCTTTTCAGCCCCAGCATTTT
CASSLSRGPFQPQHF
>TRBV20-1|TRBJ1-2|TRBD1|.
TGCAGTGCTGGAGGACAGGGCGGCTACACCTTC
CSAGGQGGYTF
>TRBV10-3|TRBJ1-2|TRBD1|.
TGTGCCATCACAGTGGGACAGAGGACTAACTATGGCTACACCTTC
CAITVGQRTNYGYTF
>TRBV19|TRBJ2-1|TRBD1|.
TGTGCCAGTAGTATCTTGGGGACAGGGGGAGGTGAGCAGTTCTTC
CASSILGTGGGEQFF
>TRBV6-5|TRBJ2-3|TRBD1|once
TGTGCCAGCAGTCCGGGACAGGGTAGCACAGATACGCAGTATTTT
CASSPGQGSTDTQYF
>TRBV19|TRBJ1-2|.|.
TGTGCCAGTAGTATAGGGCAGGGGAACTATGGCTACACCTTC
CASSIGQGNYGYTF
>TRBV11-2|TRBJ2-1|TRBD2|.
TGTGCCAGCAGCTGGCTAGCGGGAGGTTACAATGAGCAGTTCTTC
CASSWLAGGYNEQFF
>TRBV11-2|TRBJ1-1|TRBD1|.
TGTGCCAGCAGCTTAGAAGGTGGTCAGGGGGAGGCTTTCTTT
CASSLEGGQGEAFF
>TRBV7-2|TRBJ2-2|.|.
TGTGCCAGCAGCCTACGGTCTTCAAACACCGGGGAGCTGTTTTTT
CASSLRSSNTGELFF
>TRBV7-8|TRBJ1-2|TRBD1|.
TGTGCCAGCAGCTTAGTAACCAACGGGACAGGGAGGGATGGCTACACCTTC
CASSLVTNGTGRDGYTF
>TRBV6-1|TRBJ1-2|TRBD1|.
TGTGCCAGCAGTGTCCCGTCCCCGGGACAGGGGCTTCATGGCTACACCTTC
CASSVPSPGQGLHGYTF
>TRBV7-5|TRBJ2-2|.|few
TGTGCCTCGTTTGTAGGACAGGGACTCGGCGGGGAGCTGTTTTTT
CASFVGQGLGGELFF
>TRBV4-3|TRBJ2-1|TRBD2|.
TGCGCCAGCAGCCAAGGGACTAGCGGCTCCTACAATGAGCAGTTCTTC
CASSQGTSGSYNEQFF
>TRBV18|TRBJ2-3|.|.
TGTGCCAGCTCACCAACTAGGGCTAGTGGGACAGATACGCAGTATTTT
CASSPTRASGTDTQYF
>TRBV11-3|TRBJ2-7|TRBD1|.
TGTGCCAGCACCCATGGACAGGGGTCGGACGAGCAGTACTTC
CASTHGQGSDEQYF
>TRBV11-3|TRBJ1-1|.|once
TGTGCCAGCAGCCATAGGGAGGGAGAGACTGAAGCTTTCTTT
CASSHREGETEAFF
>TRBV28|TRBJ2-4|.|.
TGTGCCAGCAGTTTTTTGGGTCAGGGGGGAAACATTCAGTACTTC
CASSFLGQGGNIQYF
>TRBV5-5|TRBJ1-2|TRBD1|.
TGTGCCAGCAGCTTCGTGTGGGACAGGAGAGGCTACACCTTC
CASSFVWDRRGYTF
>TRBV25-1|TRBJ1-5|TRBD1|.
TGTGCCAGCAGTGGAGGGACAGTTGGCAATCAGCCCCAGCATTTT
CASSGGTVGNQPQHF
>TRBV7-2|TRBJ1-2|.|.
TGTGCCAGCAGCCCGATAGAGGGGGTTCTAAACCTCAACTATGGCTACACCTTC
CASSPIEGVLNLNYGYTF
>TRBV5-6|TRBJ2-1|.|once
TGTGCCAGCAGCTTGGTGATTAACACCAATGAGCAGTTCTTC
CASSLVINTNEQFF
>TRBV6-6|TRBJ2-1|TRBD2|.
TGTGCCAGCAGGGACCCCGGGACTAGATACAATGAGCAGTTCTTC
CASRDPGTRYNEQFF
>TRBV7-3|TRBJ2-3|.|.
TGTGCCAGCAGCTTAAGCGGGGTACCCACAGATACGCAGTATTTT
CASSLSGVPTDTQYF
>TRBV4-1|TRBJ2-2|TRBD1|once
TGCGCCAGCAGCCAACAACAGGGGACCGGGGAGCTGTTTTTT
CASSQQQGTGELFF
>TRBV7-9|TRBJ2-3|TRBD2|.
TGTGCCAGCAGCTTTAAACTTACGCGGGAGCGTGAGGGGACGCAGTATTTT
CASSFKLTREREGTQYF
>TRBV5-1|TRBJ1-1|TRBD1|.
TGCGCCAGCAGCCAAAAAGCAGGGGGAAACACTGAAGCTTTCTTT
CASSQKAGGNTEAFF
>TRBV29-1|TRBJ1-2|TRBD1|.
TGCAGCGTTCCAAAAGGGGGCCAGGGCTACACCTTC
CSVPKGGQGYTF
>TRBV7-9|TRBJ2-3|TRBD2|.
TGTGCCAGCAGCTTAGCGTCGGCGGGAGGGCCGACAGATACGCAGTATTTT
CASSLASAGGPTDTQYF
>TRBV28|TRBJ2-7|TRBD1|.
TGTGCCAGCAGTTTGGTTTCAGGGGGCGAGCAGTACTTC
CASSLVSGGEQYF
>TRBV7-2|TRBJ2-1|.|.
TGTGCCAGCGGAACAGGGAACTTGAATGAGCAGTTCTTC
CASGTGNLNEQFF
>TRBV5-1|TRBJ2-5|TRBD2|.
TGCGCCAGCAGGGCTGCCGCCCTAGCGGGAGGGCAAGAGACCCAGTACTTC
CASRAAALAGGQETQYF
>TRBV6-1|TRBJ1-5|.|.
TGTGCCAGCAGTGAAGCGTGGGCAGTTTATAGCAATCAGCCCCAGCATTTT
CASSEAWAVYSNQPQHF
>TRBV2|TRBJ2-7|.|once
TGTGCCAGCAGTGAACACTCTCTCATAACCTACGAGCAGTACTTC
CASSEHSLITYEQYF